This section outlines one T cell receptor (beta chain) sequence together with its context. With V trimmed by 0 bases and J by 10 bases, 6 bases remained unmatched. This CDR3 comprises 15 residues. The germline CDR1 and CDR2 sequences are LGHDT and YNNKEL (reference sequence). The data originate from a study of blood T cell repertoires in COVID-19. Libraries were prepared by immunoSEQ multiplex PCR; TCRdb keeps only in-frame clonotypes and omits some of them. The sample shows about 100,000 clones, about 90% of them seen only once. This receptor was taken from a man aged 18 to 29 with COVID-19, enrolled during active disease. What was sequenced was peripheral blood. The chain combines TRBV3-1 (or the pseudogene TRBV3-2) with TRBJ1-6, with 7 bases fitting TRBD1. CDR3 bases: TGTGCCAGCAGCCAAGATCCACAGGGGAAGTCACCCCTCCACTTT. This translates into CASSQDPQGKSPLHF.